The following is a T cell receptor (beta chain) sequence with its context. Its antigen is currently not known. Per-base qualities were not stored, and no clone one base away is much larger. The sample belongs to a study of cytomegalovirus exposure and HLA in healthy donors (dated 2017 in TCRdb). Background on the whole study: An earlier analysis of fewer than 750 of the donors reported 276 Gb of sequence data and approximately 120 million unique TCR beta sequences obtained from about 179 million T cells. Across 300 to 500 genotyped donors of the cohort, an average of roughly 200,000 unique TCR beta nucleotide sequences per donor were sequenced, and roughly 20% of those sequences were non-productive. To study patterns of TCR occurrence, a later analysis re-analyzed previously published TCR beta repertoires from around 700 donors and added high-resolution HLA genotyping. Every repertoire in the discovery cohort had been generated on one and the same sequencing platform. Alongside the repertoire data, information on donor age, sex, ethnicity and CMV serostatus was compiled. An early release covering approximately 600 HLA-typed donors comprised about 300 gigabases of sequencing data and tens of millions of unique TCR sequences. Along with the roughly 670-subject first cohort, a separate validation cohort of about 110 different subjects was used. Rather than using new phenotypic data, the later analysis identified candidate immune exposures from TCR beta sequences and from how often those sequences occurred across donors. Typing coverage differed by locus: A, B, C, DRB1 and DQB1 were typed in about 620-640 donors, DQA1 in about 550, DPA1 in approximately 610, and DPB1 in 472. To decide whether each TCR beta V gene segment behaved as functional or pseudogenic, an earlier analysis of some 570 of the donors relied on high-throughput TCR beta sequencing. The genetic ancestry cluster associated with self-reported Caucasian donors included about 84% of the approximately 400 genotyped donors. High-throughput TCR immunosequencing, statistical association of individual TCRs with disease status, and machine learning were combined to predict cytomegalovirus infection status. A later genetic analysis used genome-wide SNP genotypes for about 60% of the roughly 700 donors, treating that subset as a discovery cohort. Because of strong linkage in the cohort, four or five DR-DQ haplotypes were treated as single units for association and clustering. The study aimed to test whether cataloging public T cell receptors could reveal signatures of past pathogen exposure. HLA typing included class I and class II loci at four-digit resolution. Using immunosequencing, the study profiled T cell repertoires from some 670 subjects and related those repertoires to cytomegalovirus serostatus. Study-level results and caveats: In a later genetic analysis, a missense DCLRE1C variant was associated with V-gene and J-gene trimming of TCR beta chains, and the association was replicated in an independent cohort. Because counts were too low, approximately 15 rarely observed V segments, including chromosome 9 orphons, were excluded from the earlier analysis of some 540 of the donors. Some IMGT-functional V segments, including TRBV6-2 and TRBV6-3, could not be told apart with the 87-base-pair reads, so those segments were excluded. In an earlier analysis of some 550 of the donors, most TCR beta V segments were observed in productive rearrangements about 87% or about 30% of the time, broadly matching IMGT annotations. The authors suggested that the approach could potentially be extended to other disease states and immunological phenotypes. The presence/absence analyses assumed that sequencing depth was roughly uniform across donors, and that assumption may not be true. A further reported finding was that TCR beta sequences accurately predicted the HLA-A and HLA-B alleles for most subjects in the first cohort. A group of highly shared sequence variants was considered likely to be a technical artifact of the sequencing pipeline. Specific HLA alleles were associated with about 17,000 TCR beta sequences at a false discovery rate of 0.05 in a later analysis. While some public TCRs were present in many individuals, most TCR sequences turned up only very rarely across donors. The study gave a list of about 170 TCR beta chains associated with cytomegalovirus. The only immune exposure information available for the cohort was CMV serostatus. Cytomegalovirus status was reported to be diagnosed by the classifier with high specificity and sensitivity in both the original and validation cohorts. A later analysis reported that several top co-occurrence clusters appeared linked to parvovirus B19, influenza, CMV and Epstein-Barr virus. A later genetic analysis reported fewer N-insertions in productive TCRs among donors in an Asian-associated ancestry cluster than the approximately 700-donor mean. Strong co-occurrence of HLA alleles, especially DR and DQ, made assigning TCR associations to individual alleles difficult. In vitro tests confirmed that three of the cytomegalovirus-associated TCR beta chains recognize cytomegalovirus antigens. Compared with equally common non-associated chains, HLA-associated TCR beta chains in a later analysis were more clonally expanded and had lower generation probabilities. According to a later analysis, TCR association rates differed among HLA loci, with DRB1 alleles showing the most associated TCRs and HLA-C alleles showing the fewest. According to a later analysis, most CMV-associated TCR beta chains appeared to be HLA-restricted, and the HLA associations seemed to be driven largely by CMV exposure. Because some donors lacked HLA typing at each locus, the association tests relied only on the typed subset. The cohort was sequenced for TCR beta chains only, and without alpha or paired-chain data the features that could be detected were limited. Correlated functional status among segregating V segments might reflect linkage disequilibrium, but an unknown experimental factor could not be ruled out.

Reading the germline V gene gives CDR1 MGHRA and CDR2 YSYEKL. V drops 4 bases and J drops 0 bases, leaving 20 bases in between. The CDR3, cysteine through phenylalanine, is 18 amino acids long. Just the 54-base CDR3 DNA is kept, in frame starting at base 1. The cohort was made up of 500 to 800 healthy bone marrow donors. At the time of sampling, all cohort members were nominally healthy, though unrecorded immune exposures were likely present. The donor tested CMV seropositive and was one of the 289 seropositive cohort members. A peripheral blood sample was collected from each donor, and TCR beta sequencing was performed on peripheral blood mononuclear cells. The Qiagen DNeasy Blood Extraction Kit was used to extract genomic DNA from the blood cell samples. Receptors were amplified or captured by the immunoSEQ multiplex PCR assay. For the multiplex PCR, a mixture combining 60 forward primers for TCR Vbeta segments and 13 reverse primers for TCR Jbeta segments was used. The CDR3 region of rearranged TCR beta genes was amplified from genomic DNA with a multiplex PCR assay. The Illumina HiSeq System was used to sequence the amplified TCR beta libraries as 87-base-pair reads. From the authors' description of their analysis: In a later analysis, tens of millions of unique TCR beta chains were counted across the approximately 620 repertoires, and around 10 million of these chains were shared by at least two donors. A nearest-neighbor algorithm error-corrected the raw reads and collapsed the reads into unique sequences, merging closely related sequences to remove PCR and sequencing errors. Alignment of CDR3 sequences to IMGT reference sequences was used to assign V, D and J gene segments. For a sequence to be retained, a match of at least six nucleotides was required to both a V gene segment and a J gene segment. Rearrangements were called productive when the CDR3 lacked stop codons and stayed in frame with V and J; all others were non-productive. Following IMGT convention, CDR3 was defined as the stretch from the second conserved V-encoded cysteine to the conserved J-encoded phenylalanine. Sequences without an unambiguous match to a single V gene segment were excluded from the earlier analysis of approximately 600 of the donors. In an earlier analysis of 587 of the donors, V segments were called functional above 56.7% productive rearrangements and were called segregating when the between-donor standard deviation exceeded 5%. A statistical classification framework was built to diagnose cytomegalovirus status from the catalog of TCR beta chain sequences. A later analysis assigned V and J genes by comparing TCR nucleotide sequences with IMGT/GENE-DB human TR gene sequences. A later analysis assigned CDR3 sequences and most-parsimonious VDJ recombination scenarios with the TCRdist pipeline. In a later analysis, every TCR beta chain was defined by the combination of its CDR3 amino acid sequence and its V-gene family, and reads without a unique V-gene family were dropped. In a later analysis, several hundred highly shared, low-generation-probability nucleotide sequences were removed to address suspected cross-contamination and a sequencing artifact. In a later analysis, a clonal expansion index was calculated for each public chain from normalized within-repertoire ranks of inferred template counts. In a later analysis, generation probabilities were computed with a VDJ recombination model fitted to out-of-frame rearrangements, and the resulting probabilities were checked against IGoR. In a later analysis, TCR-TCR, TCR-HLA and TCR-CMV co-occurrence was scored with hypergeometric tests, and a repertoire-size bias correction was applied to TCR pairs. In a later analysis, false discovery rates were estimated by permuting HLA or CMV assignments 20 times. In a later analysis, co-occurring TCRs were grouped using DBSCAN, and TCRdist sequence similarity was added for clustering within HLA-allele-positive subsets. Repertoires with fewer than 30,000 or more than 120,000 public chains, plus five repertoires with anomalous nucleotide sharing, were excluded from co-occurrence clustering. TCRdb's version of the immuneACCESS table is confined to in-frame rearrangements and falls short of the full clone set. An unresolved V gene accounts for under half of the shortfall where checked; the remainder is of unknown origin. V, J and clone size were drawn from that table, and D and trimming were deduced from the DNA. The sample table contains some 130,000 clones; only one count was recorded for approximately 85% of them. The top ten constitute about 8.6% of the sample.

The sequenced material came from PBMCs. This TCR was sampled from a woman aged 45-59 years in good health and CMV-seropositive. Recombination linked TRBV4-1 to TRBJ2-3; D gene: possibly TRBD2, on 7 matching bases. The DNA is TGCGCCAGCAGCCCTGGGGGGGGCGGGGGAGTAAGCACAGATACGCAGTATTTT. Translated, this is CASSPGGGGGVSTDTQYF.